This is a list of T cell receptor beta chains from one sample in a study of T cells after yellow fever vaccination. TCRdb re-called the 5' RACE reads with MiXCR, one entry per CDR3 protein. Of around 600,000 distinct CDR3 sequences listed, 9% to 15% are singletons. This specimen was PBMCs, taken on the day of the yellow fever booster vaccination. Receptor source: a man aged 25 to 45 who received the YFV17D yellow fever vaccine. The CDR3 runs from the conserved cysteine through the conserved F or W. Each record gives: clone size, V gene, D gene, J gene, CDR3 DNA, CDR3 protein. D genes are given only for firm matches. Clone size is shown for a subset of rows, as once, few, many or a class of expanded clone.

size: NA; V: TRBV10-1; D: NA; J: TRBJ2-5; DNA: TGCGCCAGCAATAGCGGCCTCCAAGAGACCCAGTACTTC; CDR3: CASNSGLQETQYF
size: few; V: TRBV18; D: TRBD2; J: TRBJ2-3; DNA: TGTGCCAGCTCACTGGCTAGCGGGAGTTCAGATACGCAGTATTTT; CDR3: CASSLASGSSDTQYF
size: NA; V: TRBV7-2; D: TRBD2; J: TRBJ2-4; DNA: TGTGCCAGCAGCTTAGAGCCGGCAGCGGGAGTGGCGAACATTCAGTACTTC; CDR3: CASSLEPAAGVANIQYF
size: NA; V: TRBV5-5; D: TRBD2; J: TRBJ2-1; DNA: TGTGCCAGCATGTATGGGACTATTAACCTCTTC; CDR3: CASMYGTINLF
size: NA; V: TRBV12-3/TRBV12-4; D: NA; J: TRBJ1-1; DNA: TGTGCCAGCGGACAGCCCGAAGCTTTCTTT; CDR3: CASGQPEAFF
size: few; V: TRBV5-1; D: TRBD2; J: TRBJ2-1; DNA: TGCGCCAGCACCCCGGGGGGCAATGAGCAGTTCTTC; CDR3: CASTPGGNEQFF
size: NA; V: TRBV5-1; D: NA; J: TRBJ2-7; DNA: TGCGCCAGCAGCTTGGCCCCGGCGGACGAGCAGTACTTC; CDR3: CASSLAPADEQYF
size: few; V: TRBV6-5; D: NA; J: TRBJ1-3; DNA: TGTGCCAGCAGTTACATTGGGGGAGCTGGAAACACCATATATTTT; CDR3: CASSYIGGAGNTIYF
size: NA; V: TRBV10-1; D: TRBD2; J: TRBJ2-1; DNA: TGCGCCAGCAAGAAAGCGGGGGACGCGGGAGAGCAGTTCTTC; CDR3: CASKKAGDAGEQFF
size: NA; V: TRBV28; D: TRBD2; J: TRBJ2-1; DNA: TGTGCCAGCAGTCAGACTAGCGTAAACAATGAGCAGTTCTTC; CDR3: CASSQTSVNNEQFF
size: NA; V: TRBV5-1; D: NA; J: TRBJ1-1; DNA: TGCACCAGCAGCTTGGCTAGTAGGTCAAGAGCTTTCTTT; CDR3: CTSSLASRSRAFF
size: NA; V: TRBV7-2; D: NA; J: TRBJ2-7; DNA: TGTGCCAGCAGCTTGAGCGTCGAGGAGCAGTACTTC; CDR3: CASSLSVEEQYF
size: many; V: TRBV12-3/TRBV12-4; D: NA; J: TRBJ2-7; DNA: TGTGCCAGCAGTTTCGGTCAGGGCTTCTACGAGCAGTACTTC; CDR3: CASSFGQGFYEQYF
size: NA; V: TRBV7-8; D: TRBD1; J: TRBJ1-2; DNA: TGTGCCAGCAGCCCAACCCTGGGCCGGCGACAGGGAAAAGAAGGCTACACCTTC; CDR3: CASSPTLGRRQGKEGYTF
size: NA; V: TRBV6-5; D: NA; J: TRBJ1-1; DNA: TGTGCCAGCAGTTACAGGGAAATGAACACTGAAGCTTTCTTT; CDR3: CASSYREMNTEAFF
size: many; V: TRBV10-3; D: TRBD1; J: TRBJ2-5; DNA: TGTGCCATCGGCCACAGGGGTTGGGGTGAGACCCAGTACTTC; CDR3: CAIGHRGWGETQYF
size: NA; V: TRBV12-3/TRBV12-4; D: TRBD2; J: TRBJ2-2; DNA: TGTGCCAGCAGTTCGACTAGCGGGAGGGCTAATGTCGGGGAGCTGTTTTTT; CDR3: CASSSTSGRANVGELFF
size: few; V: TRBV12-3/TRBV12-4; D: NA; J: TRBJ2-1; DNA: TGTGCCAGCAGTCAGAGACCTGGGGAGCAGTTCTTC; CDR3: CASSQRPGEQFF
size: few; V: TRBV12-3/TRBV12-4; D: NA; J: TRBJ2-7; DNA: TGTGCCAGCAGTTTTAGAGAGGGATTTGGCGAGCAGTACTTC; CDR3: CASSFREGFGEQYF
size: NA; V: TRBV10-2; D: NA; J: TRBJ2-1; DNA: TGCGCCAGCAGAGGACTATCAAGTGTCTACAATGAGCAGTTCTTC; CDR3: CASRGLSSVYNEQFF
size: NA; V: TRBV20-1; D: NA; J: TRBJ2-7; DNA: TGCAGTGCCCCATCGAGGGCGGGACCGACCAGCTCCTACGAGCAGTACTTC; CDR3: CSAPSRAGPTSSYEQYF
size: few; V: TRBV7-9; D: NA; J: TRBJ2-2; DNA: TGTGCCAGCAGACTAGGGACCGGGGAGCTGTTTTTT; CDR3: CASRLGTGELFF
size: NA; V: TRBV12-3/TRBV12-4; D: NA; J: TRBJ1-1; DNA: TGTGCCAGCAGACGCCGGGGATTCTCGGGGAGAGCTTTCTTT; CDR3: CASRRRGFSGRAFF
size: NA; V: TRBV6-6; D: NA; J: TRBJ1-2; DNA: TGTGCCAGCAACCTACAGAGTAACTATGGCTACACCTTC; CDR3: CASNLQSNYGYTF
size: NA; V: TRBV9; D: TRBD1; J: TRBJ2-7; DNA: TGTGCCAGCAGCGAAACTGGACAGGACTCCTACGAGCAGTACTTC; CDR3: CASSETGQDSYEQYF
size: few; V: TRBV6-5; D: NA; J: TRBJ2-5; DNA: TGTGCCAGCAGTTGGAGTAGGAATGGAGAGACCCAGTACTTC; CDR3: CASSWSRNGETQYF
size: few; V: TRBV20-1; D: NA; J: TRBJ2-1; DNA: TGCAGTGCTAGAGACAGGACTGGGTACAATGAGCAGTTCTTC; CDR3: CSARDRTGYNEQFF
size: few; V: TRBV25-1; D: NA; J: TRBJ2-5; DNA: TGTGCCAGCAGGCAACGATGGGCAGAGACCCAGTACTTC; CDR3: CASRQRWAETQYF
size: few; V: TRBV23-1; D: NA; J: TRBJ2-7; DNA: TGCGCCAGCAGTCAATCAAAGGCTTACGAGCAGTACTTC; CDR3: CASSQSKAYEQYF
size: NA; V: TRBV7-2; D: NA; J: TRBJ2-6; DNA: TGTGCCAGCAGCTTAGAAGCCACCTCTGGGGCCAACGTCCTGACTTTC; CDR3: CASSLEATSGANVLTF